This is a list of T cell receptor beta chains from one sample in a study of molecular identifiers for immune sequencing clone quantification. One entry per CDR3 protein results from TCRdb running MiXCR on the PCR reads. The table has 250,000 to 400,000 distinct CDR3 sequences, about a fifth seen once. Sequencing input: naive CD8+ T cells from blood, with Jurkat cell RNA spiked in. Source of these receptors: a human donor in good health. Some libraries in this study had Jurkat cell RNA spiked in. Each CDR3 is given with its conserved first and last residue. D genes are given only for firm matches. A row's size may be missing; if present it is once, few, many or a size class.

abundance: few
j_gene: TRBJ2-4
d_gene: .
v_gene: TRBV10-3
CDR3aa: CATAPEGAKNIQYF
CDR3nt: TGTGCCACAGCTCCCGAGGGGGCCAAAAACATTCAGTACTTC

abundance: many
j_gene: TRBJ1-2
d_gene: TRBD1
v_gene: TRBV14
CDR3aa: CASSPLTGDLNYGYTF
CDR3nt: TGTGCCAGCAGCCCATTGACAGGGGATCTTAACTATGGCTACACCTTC

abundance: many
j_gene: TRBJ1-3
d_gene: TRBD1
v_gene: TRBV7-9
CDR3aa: CASSSGQGAGNTIYF
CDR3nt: TGTGCCAGCAGCTCGGGACAGGGGGCTGGAAACACCATATATTTT

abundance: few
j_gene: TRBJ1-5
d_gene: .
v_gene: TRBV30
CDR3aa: CAWSPGGGLQPQHF
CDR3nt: TGTGCCTGGAGCCCCGGCGGGGGGCTTCAGCCCCAGCATTTT

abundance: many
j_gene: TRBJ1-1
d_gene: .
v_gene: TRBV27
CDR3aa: CASSLSTGNTEAFF
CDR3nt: TGCGCCAGCAGCTTGTCGACAGGGAACACTGAAGCTTTCTTT

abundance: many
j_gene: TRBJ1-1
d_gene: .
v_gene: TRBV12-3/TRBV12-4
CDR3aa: CASSRLGVVGTEAFF
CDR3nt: TGTGCCAGCAGTCGCCTTGGGGTTGTAGGCACTGAAGCTTTCTTT

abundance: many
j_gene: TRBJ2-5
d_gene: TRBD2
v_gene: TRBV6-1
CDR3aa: CASRLAGVETQYF
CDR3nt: TGTGCCAGCCGGCTAGCGGGGGTAGAGACCCAGTACTTC

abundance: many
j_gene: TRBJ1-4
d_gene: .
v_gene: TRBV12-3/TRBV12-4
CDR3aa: CASSPRTPRDEKLFF
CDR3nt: TGTGCCAGCAGTCCCCGGACGCCCAGGGATGAAAAACTGTTTTTT

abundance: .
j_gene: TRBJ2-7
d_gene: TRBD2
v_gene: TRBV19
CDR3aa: CASSPGGKYEQYF
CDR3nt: TGTGCCAGTAGTCCCGGGGGGAAATACGAGCAGTACTTC

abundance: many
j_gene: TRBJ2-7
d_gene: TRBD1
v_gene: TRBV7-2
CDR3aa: CASSSRDRGYEQYF
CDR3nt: TGTGCCAGCAGCTCCCGGGACAGGGGCTACGAGCAGTACTTC

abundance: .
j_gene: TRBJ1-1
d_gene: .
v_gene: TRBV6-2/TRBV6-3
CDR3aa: CARSLGPEAFF
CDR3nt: TGTGCCCGCAGTCTGGGACCCGAAGCTTTCTTT

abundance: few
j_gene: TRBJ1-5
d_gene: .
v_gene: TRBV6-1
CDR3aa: CASSEVGATRYGNQPQHF
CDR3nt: TGTGCCAGCAGTGAAGTAGGGGCGACCAGGTATGGGAATCAGCCCCAGCATTTT

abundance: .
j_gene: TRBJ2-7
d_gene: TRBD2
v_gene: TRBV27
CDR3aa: CASRRNMREGHEQYF
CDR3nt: TGTGCCAGCAGGCGTAATATGCGGGAGGGCCACGAGCAGTACTTC

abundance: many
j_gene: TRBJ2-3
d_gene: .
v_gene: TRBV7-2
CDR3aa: CASSHMVDTQYF
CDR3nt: TGTGCCAGCAGCCATATGGTGGATACGCAGTATTTT

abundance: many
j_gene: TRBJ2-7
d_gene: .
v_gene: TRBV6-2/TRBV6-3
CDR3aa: CASMTGTYEQYF
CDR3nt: TGTGCCAGCATGACGGGAACCTACGAGCAGTACTTC

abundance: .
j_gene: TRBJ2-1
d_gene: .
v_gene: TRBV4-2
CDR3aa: CASSQEGAGVNQQFF
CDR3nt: TGTGCCAGCAGCCAAGAGGGGGCAGGAGTCAATCAGCAGTTCTTC

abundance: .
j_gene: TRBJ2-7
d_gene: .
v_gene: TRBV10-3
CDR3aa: CAISDLLDYEQYF
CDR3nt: TGTGCCATCAGTGACCTCCTAGACTACGAGCAGTACTTC

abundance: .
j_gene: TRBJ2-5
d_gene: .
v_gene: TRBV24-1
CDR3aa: CATSEGSGETQYF
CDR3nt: TGTGCCACCAGCGAAGGTTCCGGAGAGACCCAGTACTTC

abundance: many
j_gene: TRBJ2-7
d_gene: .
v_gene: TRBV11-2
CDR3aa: CASSLESPYEQYF
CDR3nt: TGTGCCAGCAGCTTGGAAAGCCCCTACGAGCAGTACTTC

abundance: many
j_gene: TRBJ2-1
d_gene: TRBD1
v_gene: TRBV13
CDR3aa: CASRHYQTGGNEQFF
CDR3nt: TGTGCCAGCAGACATTACCAGACAGGGGGCAATGAGCAGTTCTTC

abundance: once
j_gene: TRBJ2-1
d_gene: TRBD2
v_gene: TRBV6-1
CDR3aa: CASSELAEYSYNEQLF
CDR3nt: TGTGCCAGCAGTGAACTAGCGGAGTACTCCTACAATGAGCAGCTCTTC

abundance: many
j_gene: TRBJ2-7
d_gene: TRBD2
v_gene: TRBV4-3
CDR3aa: CASSQVGTSYEQYF
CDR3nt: TGCGCCAGCAGCCAAGTTGGGACTAGCTACGAGCAGTACTTC